These T cell receptor beta chains were read from a single sample in a study of shared clonotypes between healthy human individuals. Method: immunoSEQ multiplex PCR; TCRdb's copy keeps in-frame clones and lacks some. The sample holds roughly 760,000 clones, about 74% seen once. What was sequenced was memory CD4+ T cells sorted from blood. These receptors were collected from a woman in her thirties in good health. CDR3s include the opening cysteine and the closing phenylalanine or tryptophan. Fields, in order: D gene, clone size, J gene, V gene, CDR3 protein, CDR3 DNA. A D gene is named only where the DNA matches it firmly. Size is omitted from some rows. Given values are once, few, many or a class for expanded clones.

NA many TRBJ1-1 TRBV5-1 CASSPRALNTEAFF TGCGCCAGCAGCCCTCGGGCCTTGAACACTGAAGCTTTCTTT
TRBD2 NA TRBJ2-7 TRBV30 CAWSGRLAGVIYEQYF TGTGCCTGGAGTGGAAGACTAGCGGGAGTCATCTACGAGCAGTACTTC
TRBD2 NA TRBJ2-1 TRBV2 CASSPQALAGGEQFF TGTGCCAGCAGTCCCCAGGCGCTAGCGGGAGGGGAGCAGTTCTTC
TRBD1 NA TRBJ2-7 TRBV6-6 CASGRDRGYEQYF TGTGCCAGCGGCCGGGACAGGGGTTACGAGCAGTACTTC
NA NA TRBJ1-2 TRBV5-4 CASSRDLYGYTF TGTGCCAGCAGCAGGGATCTCTATGGCTACACCTTC
NA few TRBJ2-7 TRBV25-1 CASSVGGAIYEQYF TGTGCCAGCAGTGTTGGTGGGGCTATCTACGAGCAGTACTTC
NA NA TRBJ1-2 TRBV28 CASSLPNFVGYTF TGTGCCAGCAGTTTACCCAATTTTGTTGGCTACACCTTC
NA once TRBJ2-1 TRBV30 CAWSLFNEQFF TGTGCCTGGAGTTTGTTTAATGAGCAGTTCTTC
TRBD1 NA TRBJ1-2 TRBV28 CASRPRGQGASYGYTF TGTGCCAGCAGACCTAGAGGGCAGGGGGCCAGCTATGGCTACACCTTC
NA NA TRBJ2-3 TRBV5-6 CASRFLGGGGTDTQYF TGTGCCAGCAGATTCCTGGGTGGCGGGGGCACAGATACGCAGTATTTT